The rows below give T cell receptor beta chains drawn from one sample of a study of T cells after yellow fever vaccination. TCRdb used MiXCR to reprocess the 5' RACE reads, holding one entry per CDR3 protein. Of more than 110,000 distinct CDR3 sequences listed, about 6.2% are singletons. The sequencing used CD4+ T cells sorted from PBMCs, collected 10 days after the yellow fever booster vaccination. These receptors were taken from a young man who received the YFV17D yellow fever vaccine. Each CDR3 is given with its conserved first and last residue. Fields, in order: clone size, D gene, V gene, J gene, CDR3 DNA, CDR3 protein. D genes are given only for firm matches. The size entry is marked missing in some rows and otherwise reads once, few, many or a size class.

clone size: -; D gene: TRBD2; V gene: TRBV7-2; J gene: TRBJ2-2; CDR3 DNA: TGTGCCAGCAGCCAGGGACTAGGCCGGACCGGGGAGCTGTTTTTT; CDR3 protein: CASSQGLGRTGELFF
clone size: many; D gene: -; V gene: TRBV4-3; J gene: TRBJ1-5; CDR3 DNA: TGCGCCAGCAGCCAATATCACACAGAGGATCAGCCCCAGCATTTT; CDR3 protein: CASSQYHTEDQPQHF
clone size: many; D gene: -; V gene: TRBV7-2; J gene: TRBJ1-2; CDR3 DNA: TGTGCCAGCAGCTTAGATGCTAACTATGGCTACACCTTC; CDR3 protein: CASSLDANYGYTF
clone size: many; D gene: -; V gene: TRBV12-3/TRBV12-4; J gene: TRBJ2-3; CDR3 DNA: TGTGCCAGCAGCCGGGACACGATCACAGATACGCAGTATTTT; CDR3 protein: CASSRDTITDTQYF
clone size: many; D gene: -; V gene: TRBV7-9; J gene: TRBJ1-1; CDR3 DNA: TGTGCCAGCAGGCCCCTAGGTTGGGAAGCTTTCTTT; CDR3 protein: CASRPLGWEAFF
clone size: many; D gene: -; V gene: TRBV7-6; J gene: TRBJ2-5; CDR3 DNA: TGTGCCAGCAGCTTAGGTCACAGACCCCAAGAGACCCAGTACTTC; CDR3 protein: CASSLGHRPQETQYF
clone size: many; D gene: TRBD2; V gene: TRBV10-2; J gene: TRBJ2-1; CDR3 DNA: TGCGCCAGCAGGGCCGGGACTAGCGGGAGGCCGCCATACAATGAGCAGTTCTTC; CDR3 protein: CASRAGTSGRPPYNEQFF
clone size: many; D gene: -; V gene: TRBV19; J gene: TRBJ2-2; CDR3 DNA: TGTGCCGGAGGACGGACGAACACCGGGGAGCTGTTTTTT; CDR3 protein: CAGGRTNTGELFF
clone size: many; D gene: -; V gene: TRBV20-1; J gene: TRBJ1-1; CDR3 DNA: TGCAGTGTGTCGGACAGGAACACTGAAGCTTTCTTT; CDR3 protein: CSVSDRNTEAFF
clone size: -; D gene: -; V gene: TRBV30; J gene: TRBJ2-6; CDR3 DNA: TGTGCCTCCGACGAATCTGGGGCCAACGTCCTGACTTTC; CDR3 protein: CASDESGANVLTF
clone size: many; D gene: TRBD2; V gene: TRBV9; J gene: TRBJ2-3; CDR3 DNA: TGTGCCAGCAGCGGACTTTCTAGCGGGAGTGTGAATACGCAGTATTTT; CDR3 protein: CASSGLSSGSVNTQYF
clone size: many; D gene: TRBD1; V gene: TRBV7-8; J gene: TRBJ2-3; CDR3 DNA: TGTGCCAGCAGTCGGGACAGAAACACAGATACGCAGTATTTT; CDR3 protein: CASSRDRNTDTQYF
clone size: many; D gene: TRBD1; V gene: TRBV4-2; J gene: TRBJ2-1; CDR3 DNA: TGTGCCAGCAGCCAAGAATCTAACACCGGGACAGGGGGCCGAGGTGAGCAGTTCTTC; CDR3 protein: CASSQESNTGTGGRGEQFF